The 28 T cell receptor beta chains below were found in one sample sequenced in a study of blood T cell repertoires in COVID-19. Only in-frame clones appear in the TCRdb table, and some are missing; sequencing was by immunoSEQ multiplex PCR. The data show roughly 250,000 clones, about 85% seen once. The specimen was peripheral blood. Receptors originate from a human donor with COVID-19, enrolled during active disease. The donor label of this sample is uncertain.

The V call is TRBV7-9, the J call TRBJ2-1; D uncertain. The CDR3 contains 15 residues. CDR1 is SEHNR, CDR2 FQNEAQ, per germline (reference sequence). V gave up 3 bases and J gave up 1 base, with 10 bases separating them. In DNA form, the CDR3 reads TGTGCCAGCAGCTTGCACAGATCATCCTACAATGAGCAGTTCTTC. Protein: CASSLHRSSYNEQFF. Full variable domain (missing parts from reference TRBV7-9 and TRBJ2-1): DTGVSQNPRHKITKRGQNVTFRCDPISEHNRLYWYRQTLGQGPEFLTYFQNEAQLEKSRLLSDRFSAERPKGSFSTLEIQRTEQGDSAMYLCASSLHRSSYNEQFFGPGTRLTVL.

V gene TRBV3-1 (or the pseudogene TRBV3-2) combines with J gene TRBJ2-1; 7 positions match TRBD2. V lost 2 bases to trimming and J lost 0 bases; unmatched junction nucleotides: 10. This CDR3 contains 18 residues. Germline values: CDR1 LGHDT, CDR2 YNNKEL (reference sequence). CDR3 sequence: CASSQLTSAGSSYNEQFF. The CDR3 nucleotides are TGTGCCAGCAGCCAACTTACTAGCGCTGGTAGCTCCTACAATGAGCAGTTCTTC.

The V call is TRBV23-1, the J call TRBJ2-7; D is possibly TRBD1 (6 bases). TRBV23-1 is annotated as an ORF whose role is uncertain. Trimming took 0 bases from V and 6 from J, leaving 27 bases between them. This CDR3 is built from 19 residues. CDR3 bases: TGCGCCAGCAGTCAATCCGGAAAAGACAAAACAGGGCTTGGGGGCGAGCAGTACTTC. Protein product: CASSQSGKDKTGLGGEQYF.

V usage is TRBV7-9 and J usage is TRBJ1-4; TRBD1 aligns across 8 bases. The junction had 7 bases not matched to a gene; V was cut back by 5 bases and J by 5 bases. This CDR3 is built from 15 residues. Germline V CDR1 and CDR2: SEHNR, FQNEAQ (reference sequence). The chain's CDR3 is CASSASGGKNEKLFF. The CDR3 nucleotides read TGTGCCAGCAGCGCCTCAGGGGGCAAAAATGAAAAACTGTTTTTT.

The chain links TRBV12-3 or TRBV12-4 to TRBJ1-2, with 9 bases identical to TRBD1. The ends lost 3 bases at V and 8 bases at J; junction bases unmatched: 4. This CDR3 is built from 13 residues. CDR3 DNA sequence: TGTGCCAGCAGTTTCGGGACAGGGTCCGGCTACACCTTC. It is translated as CASSFGTGSGYTF.

V usage is TRBV30 and J usage is TRBJ2-1, with a tentative D call TRBD2 (6 bases). V was pared by 2 bases and J by 0 bases, with 11 bases between. There are 15 residues in the CDR3. Germline V gene sequence: CDR1 GTSNPN, CDR2 SVGIG (reference sequence). The CDR3 coding sequence is TGTGCCTGGAGTTCGGGGGTGAGCTCCTACAATGAGCAGTTCTTC. This sequence encodes CAWSSGVSSYNEQFF.

CDR3 sequence reads: CALDRDSGNTIYF. DNA for the CDR3: TGTGCCTTAGACAGGGACTCTGGAAACACCATATATTTT. The J gene is TRBJ1-3, the V gene TRBV30; 7 bases align to TRBD1. The CDR3 spans 13 residues. The germline V gene has CDR1 GTSNPN and CDR2 SVGIG (reference sequence). V gave up 7 bases and J gave up 0 bases; unmatched junction bases: 3.

The chain recombines TRBV20-1 with TRBJ1-1; no clear D. The CDR3 sequence is 14 residues long. The germline gives CDR1 DFQATT, CDR2 SNEGSKA (reference sequence). Between the trimmed V and J ends, which lost 3 bases and 6 bases, there was a span of 17 bases. CDR3 loop: CSASLGANVAEAFF. Here the CDR3 DNA reads TGCAGTGCTAGTCTTGGTGCTAATGTTGCTGAAGCTTTCTTT.

This chain joins TRBV28 and TRBJ1-1, with 9 positions matching TRBD1. The V segment lost 6 bases and the J segment 1 base; nucleotides outside the gene matches: 3. The CDR3 loop spans 14 amino acids. The germline V gene encodes CDR1 MDHEN and CDR2 SYDVKM. Here the CDR3 DNA reads TGTGCCAGCAGGCGGGACAGGGAGAACACTGAAGCTTTCTTT. Translation: CASRRDRENTEAFF.

The chain employs TRBV19 and TRBJ1-2; tentative D call: TRBD1 (5 bases). This CDR3 comprises 14 residues. Per germline, CDR1 LNHDA and CDR2 SQIVND (reference sequence). Between the trimmed V and J ends, which lost 0 bases and 3 bases, there was a span of 8 bases. The CDR3 coding sequence is TGTGCCAGTAGTATAGACGCGGGGGACTATGGCTACACCTTC. Its protein is CASSIDAGDYGYTF.

The chain has TRBV27 and TRBJ1-2; possible D gene TRBD1, 6 bases. Trimming took off 2 bases at V and 8 bases at J, with 15 bases between the two ends. Germline assignment: CDR1 MNHEY and CDR2 SMNVEV (reference sequence). The CDR3 length is 14 residues. The CDR3 is CASSLRIQGGGYTF. For the CDR3, the DNA is TGTGCCAGCAGTTTACGGATACAGGGTGGGGGCTACACCTTC.

This chain links TRBV20-1 with TRBJ2-3, with 8 bases aligning to TRBD2. Germline CDR1 reads DFQATT; CDR2 reads SNEGSKA (reference sequence). V shed 3 bases, J shed 3 bases, and the junction held 8 bases outside the gene matches. The length of the CDR3 is 15 residues. CDR3 residues: CSASPGTRGTDTQYF. As DNA, the CDR3 is TGCAGTGCTAGTCCCGGGACTAGAGGAACAGATACGCAGTATTTT.

The chain uses TRBV28 and TRBJ2-7; TRBD1 matches at 12 bases. The CDR3 has 15 amino acids. Germline V gene sequence: CDR1 MDHEN, CDR2 SYDVKM. Losses at the gene ends were 6 bases for V and 7 bases for J; bases not matched to a gene: 10. CDR3 DNA sequence: TGTGCCAGCAGCTCCCCGGGACAGGGGGCGGAAGAGCAGTACTTC. It yields the protein CASSSPGQGAEEQYF. Drawing the rest from reference TRBV28 and TRBJ2-7, the complete variable domain is DVKVTQSSRYLVKRTGEKVFLECVQDMDHENMFWYRQDPGLGLRLIYFSYDVKMKEKGDIPEGYSVSREKKERFSLILESASTNQTSMYLCASSSPGQGAEEQYFGPGTRLTVT.

The chain links TRBV10-1 to TRBJ2-1, with 8 nucleotides matching TRBD1. Germline V gene lookup returns CDR1 WNHNN and CDR2 SYGVQD (reference sequence). The CDR3 runs to 16 residues. The V segment lost 5 bases and the J segment 6 bases; nucleotides outside the gene matches: 12. The CDR3 DNA reads as TGCGCCAGCAGTCCTCAGGGACAGGAGCTCCTCAATGAGCAGTTCTTC. It is translated as CASSPQGQELLNEQFF.

The genes are TRBV30 and TRBJ1-5; D is possibly TRBD1 (6 bases). The length of the CDR3 is 14 residues. Per germline, CDR1 GTSNPN and CDR2 SVGIG (reference sequence). V lost 0 bases and J 7 bases, leaving 13 bases between the germline ends. The CDR3, as DNA: TGTGCCTGGAGTGTAAAGGGGGGGCGGCAGCCCCAGCATTTT. Protein: CAWSVKGGRQPQHF. The full variable domain, in which reference TRBV30 and TRBJ1-5 provide the parts outside the CDR3, is SQTIHQWPATLVQPVGSPLSLECTVEGTSNPNLYWYRQAAGRGLQLLFYSVGIGQISSEVPQNLSASRPQDRQFILSSKKLLLSDSGFYLCAWSVKGGRQPQHFGDGTRLSIL.

In DNA, the CDR3 is TGTGCCAGCAGCTTAGGCGCTAGCGGGAGAACTGATGAGCAGTTCTTC. Translated, it gives CASSLGASGRTDEQFF. The chain has TRBV7-9 and TRBJ2-1; 10 bases match TRBD2. The V and J ends lost 1 base and 8 bases, in that order; junction bases with no gene match: 8. There are 16 residues in the CDR3. Germline-derived CDR1 and CDR2 are SEHNR and FQNEAQ (reference sequence). The full variable domain, completed using reference TRBV7-9 and TRBJ2-1, is DTGVSQNPRHKITKRGQNVTFRCDPISEHNRLYWYRQTLGQGPEFLTYFQNEAQLEKSRLLSDRFSAERPKGSFSTLEIQRTEQGDSAMYLCASSLGASGRTDEQFFGPGTRLTVL.

The V call is TRBV30, the J call TRBJ2-4; maybe TRBD2 (5 bases). CDR1 and CDR2 from the germline V gene are GTSNPN and SVGIG (reference sequence). This CDR3 region has 13 residues. The V end lost 1 base, the J end lost 2 bases, and 6 bases lay between the germline ends. This chain's CDR3 is CAWSAGSKNIQYF. CDR3 coding DNA: TGTGCCTGGAGTGCGGGGTCCAAAAACATTCAGTACTTC.

This clone has only one observation. The CDR3 loop is CASSSPGLGTDTQYF. In DNA form, the CDR3 reads TGTGCCAGCAGTTCCCCGGGACTAGGAACAGATACGCAGTATTTT. The chain employs TRBV28 and TRBJ2-3; 8 bases are shared with TRBD2. This CDR3 spans 15 amino acids. J lost 3 bases, V lost 4 bases, and 6 bases had no gene match. Germline CDR1 and CDR2: MDHEN and SYDVKM.

This chain links TRBV20-1 with TRBJ2-3, with D maybe TRBD1 (5 bases). The CDR3 has 11 amino acids. In germline, CDR1 is DFQATT, CDR2 SNEGSKA (reference sequence). The DNA for the CDR3 is TGCGGGGCCCCTATCACAGATACGCAGTATTTT. Its translation: CGAPITDTQYF.

This clone has only one observation. Other DNA sequences from this sample encode an identical CDR3 as well. The rearrangement joins TRBV5-1 to TRBJ2-7; 11 bases align to TRBD2. Germline values: CDR1 SGHRS, CDR2 YFSETQ. The V and J ends lost 1 base and 4 bases, in that order; junction bases with no gene match: 1. The CDR3 covers 14 residues. The CDR3 reads CASSLTSGGYEQYF. CDR3 nucleotides: TGCGCCAGCAGCTTGACTAGCGGGGGATACGAGCAGTACTTC. Based on the CDR3 plus reference TRBV5-1 and TRBJ2-7, the full variable domain is KAGVTQTPRYLIKTRGQQVTLSCSPISGHRSVSWYQQTPGQGLQFLFEYFSETQRNKGNFPGRFSGRQFSNSRSEMNVSTLELGDSALYLCASSLTSGGYEQYFGPGTRLTVT.

This clone was seen only once. V usage is TRBV27 and J usage is TRBJ1-5, with 9 bases fitting TRBD1. Looked up from germline, CDR1 is MNHEY and CDR2 is SMNVEV (reference sequence). CDR3 length equals 17 residues. V shed 2 bases, J shed 3 bases, and the junction held 8 bases outside the gene matches. The CDR3 here is CASSLALGTGHNQPQHF. The CDR3 coding sequence is TGTGCCAGCAGTTTAGCACTAGGGACAGGGCACAATCAGCCCCAGCATTTT.

The V gene is TRBV11-2, the J gene TRBJ1-5, with D unresolved. Germline V gives CDR1 SGHAT, CDR2 FQNNGV. The CDR3 has 13 residues. V was shortened by 1 base and J by 5 bases, with 6 bases between the two germline ends. This CDR3 is CASSLVPYQPQHF. The CDR3 region has the DNA TGTGCCAGCAGCTTAGTCCCTTATCAGCCCCAGCATTTT.

The count of this clone is one. The identical CDR3 is also encoded by other nucleotide sequences in the sample. The J gene is TRBJ1-1, the V gene TRBV30; the D is unclear. CDR3 length equals 13 residues. Germline-derived CDR1 and CDR2 are GTSNPN and SVGIG (reference sequence). V dropped 3 bases and J dropped 0 bases, with 8 bases sitting between them. CDR3 in DNA: TGTGCCTGGAGCCGTTCCTTGAACACTGAAGCTTTCTTT. It yields the protein CAWSRSLNTEAFF.

V usage is TRBV20-1 and J usage is TRBJ2-7; 12 positions match TRBD2. The CDR3 is made up of 15 amino acids. The V and J ends lost 3 bases and 3 bases, in that order; junction bases with no gene match: 6. In germline, CDR1 is DFQATT, CDR2 SNEGSKA (reference sequence). Here the CDR3 DNA reads TGCAGTGCTAGTGGCGGACTAGCGGGGAACTACGAGCAGTACTTC. Translated: CSASGGLAGNYEQYF.

The rearrangement links TRBV10-1 to TRBJ2-3, with D unclear. V lost 2 bases, J lost 6 bases, and 9 bases lay in between. The V gene's germline CDR1 is WNHNN and CDR2 SYGVQD (reference sequence). This CDR3 comprises 13 residues. The CDR3 DNA reads as TGCGCCAGCAGTGAGCCGGGTACGGATACGCAGTATTTT. Translated: CASSEPGTDTQYF.

This clone was seen once. The chain recombines TRBV4-1 with TRBJ2-7; a possible D gene is TRBD1 (6 bases). In germline, CDR1 is MGHRA, CDR2 YSYEKL. Trimming stripped 0 bases from V and 3 bases from J, with 15 bases between. The CDR3 has 16 residues. CDR3 bases: TGCGCCAGCAGCCAAGATCGCAGGGGAACGGGCTACGAGCAGTACTTC. Residues: CASSQDRRGTGYEQYF.

The V call is TRBV5-4, the J call TRBJ2-1; 12 bases match TRBD2. This CDR3 spans 15 amino acids. V trimming: 4 bases; J trimming: 7 bases; junction bases outside the gene matches: 6. Germline-derived CDR1 and CDR2 are SGHNT and YYREEE (reference sequence). CDR3 DNA: TGTGCCAGCAGCCCCGGACTAGCGGGGAATAATGAGCAGTTCTTC. Its translation is CASSPGLAGNNEQFF. Combining the CDR3 with reference TRBV5-4 and TRBJ2-1 gives the whole variable domain ETGVTQSPTHLIKTRGQQVTLRCSSQSGHNTVSWYQQALGQGPQFIFQYYREEENGRGNFPPRFSGLQFPNYSSELNVNALELDDSALYLCASSPGLAGNNEQFFGPGTRLTVL.

This chain joins TRBV28 and TRBJ1-4; D might be TRBD1 (6 bases). Trimming pared 8 bases from V and 8 bases from J, leaving 33 bases between. The CDR3 covers 19 residues. Germline-derived CDR1 and CDR2 are MDHEN and SYDVKM. CDR3: CASGTLRAGQGTEGEKLFF. For the CDR3, the DNA is TGTGCCAGCGGGACACTCCGAGCGGGACAAGGGACTGAAGGCGAAAAACTGTTTTTT.